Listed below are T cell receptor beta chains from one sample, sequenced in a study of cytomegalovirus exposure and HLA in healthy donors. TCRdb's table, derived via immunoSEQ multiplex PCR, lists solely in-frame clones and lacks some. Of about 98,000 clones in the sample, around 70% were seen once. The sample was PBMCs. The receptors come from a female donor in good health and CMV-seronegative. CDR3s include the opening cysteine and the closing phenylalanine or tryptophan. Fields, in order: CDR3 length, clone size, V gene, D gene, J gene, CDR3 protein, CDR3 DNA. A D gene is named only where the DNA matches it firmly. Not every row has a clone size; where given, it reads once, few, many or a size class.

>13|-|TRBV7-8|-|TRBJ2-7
CASTETPSYEQYF
TGTGCCAGCACGGAGACTCCCTCCTACGAGCAGTACTTC
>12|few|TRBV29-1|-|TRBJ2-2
CSAVGVPGELFF
TGCAGCGCCGTAGGGGTGCCCGGGGAGCTGTTTTTT
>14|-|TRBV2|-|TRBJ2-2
CASLLGDLTGELFF
TGTGCCAGCCTACTAGGAGACCTCACCGGGGAGCTGTTTTTT
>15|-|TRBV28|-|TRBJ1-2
CASSSPGQVDYGYTF
TGTGCCAGCAGTTCCCCAGGGCAGGTAGACTATGGCTACACCTTC
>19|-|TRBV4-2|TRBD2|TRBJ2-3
CASSQEWNPTSGGADTQYF
TGTGCCAGCAGCCAAGAGTGGAACCCGACTAGCGGGGGGGCTGATACGCAGTATTTT
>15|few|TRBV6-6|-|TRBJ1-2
CASSYSIRFVDGYTF
TGTGCCAGCAGTTACTCGATCAGGTTCGTCGATGGCTACACCTTC
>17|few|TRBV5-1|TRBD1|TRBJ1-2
CASRRGRGDHRNYGYTF
TGCGCCAGCAGGAGGGGGCGCGGAGATCATCGAAACTATGGCTACACCTTC
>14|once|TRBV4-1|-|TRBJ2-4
CASSSPSSGNIQYF
TGCGCCAGCAGCTCGCCTAGCTCGGGAAACATTCAGTACTTC
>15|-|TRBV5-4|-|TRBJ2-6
CASSLVESGANVLTF
TGTGCCAGCAGCTTGGTGGAGTCTGGGGCCAACGTCCTGACTTTC
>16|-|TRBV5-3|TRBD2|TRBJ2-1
CARSPPGTSGRYEQFF
TGTGCCAGAAGCCCCCCCGGGACTAGCGGGAGATATGAGCAGTTCTTC
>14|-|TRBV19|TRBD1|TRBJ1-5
CASKEDRGNQPQHF
TGTGCCAGTAAGGAGGACAGGGGCAATCAGCCCCAGCATTTT
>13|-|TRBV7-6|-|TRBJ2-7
CASSLGLPNEQYF
TGTGCCAGCAGCTTAGGACTACCTAACGAGCAGTACTTC
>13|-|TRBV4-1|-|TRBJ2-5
CASRGSGQETQYF
TGCGCCAGCAGGGGTAGCGGCCAAGAGACCCAGTACTTC
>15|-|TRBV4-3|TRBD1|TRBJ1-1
CASSQGGTGNTEAFF
TGCGCCAGCAGCCAAGGCGGGACAGGAAACACTGAAGCTTTCTTT
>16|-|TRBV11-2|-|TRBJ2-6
CASSLLPGGGANVLTF
TGTGCCAGCAGCTTACTCCCCGGGGGTGGGGCCAACGTCCTGACTTTC
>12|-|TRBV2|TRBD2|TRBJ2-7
CASISGGSEQYF
TGTGCCAGCATCAGCGGGGGAAGCGAGCAGTACTTC
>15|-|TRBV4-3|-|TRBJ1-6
CASSQGSGDNSPLHF
TGCGCCAGCAGCCAAGGTTCCGGGGATAATTCACCCCTCCACTTT
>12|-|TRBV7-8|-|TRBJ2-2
CASTQEAGELFF
TGTGCCAGCACCCAGGAGGCGGGAGAGCTGTTTTTT
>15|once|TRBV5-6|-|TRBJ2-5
CASRQLRAVQETQYF
TGTGCCAGCCGACAGCTTCGGGCAGTCCAAGAGACCCAGTACTTC
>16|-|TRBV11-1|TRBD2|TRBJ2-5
CASSSGTSGRKETQYF
TGTGCCAGCAGCTCCGGTACTAGCGGGAGGAAAGAGACCCAGTACTTC
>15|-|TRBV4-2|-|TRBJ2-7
CASSQDFNSYYEQYF
TGTGCCAGCAGCCAAGATTTTAACAGTTACTACGAGCAGTACTTC
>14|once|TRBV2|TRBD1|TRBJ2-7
CASTPGQGTYEQYF
TGTGCCAGCACCCCGGGACAGGGGACCTACGAGCAGTACTTC
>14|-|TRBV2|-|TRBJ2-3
CASRKGGATDTQYF
TGTGCCAGCAGAAAGGGGGGGGCCACAGATACGCAGTATTTT
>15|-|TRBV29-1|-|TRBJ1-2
CSVEDRQGWVRGYTF
TGCAGCGTTGAAGATCGGCAGGGGTGGGTAAGAGGCTACACCTTC
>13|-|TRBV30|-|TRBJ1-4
CAWGASPEGKLFF
TGTGCCTGGGGGGCAAGTCCGGAGGGAAAACTGTTTTTT
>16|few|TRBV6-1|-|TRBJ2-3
CASSEPTGEGTDTQYF
TGTGCCAGCAGTGAACCGACAGGGGAGGGGACAGATACGCAGTATTTT
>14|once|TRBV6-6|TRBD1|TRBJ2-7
CASSPGTGSYEQYF
TGTGCCAGCAGCCCCGGGACAGGGTCCTACGAGCAGTACTTC
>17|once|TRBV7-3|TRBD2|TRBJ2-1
CASSLTGTSGAYNEQFF
TGTGCCAGCAGCTTAACGGGGACTAGCGGCGCCTACAATGAGCAGTTCTTC
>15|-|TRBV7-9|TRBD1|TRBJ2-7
CASSSGQGASYEQYF
TGTGCCAGCAGCTCCGGACAGGGGGCCTCCTACGAGCAGTACTTC
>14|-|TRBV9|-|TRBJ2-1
CASSVGADYNEQFF
TGTGCCAGCAGCGTAGGGGCAGACTACAATGAGCAGTTCTTC
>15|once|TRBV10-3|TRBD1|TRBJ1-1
CAISEQTGGNTEAFF
TGTGCCATCAGTGAGCAGACAGGGGGGAACACTGAAGCTTTCTTT
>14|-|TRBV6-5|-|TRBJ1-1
CASSSRGGNTEAFF
TGTGCCAGCAGTTCCAGAGGGGGGAACACTGAAGCTTTCTTT
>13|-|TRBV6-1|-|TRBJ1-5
CASSELSNQPQHF
TGTGCCAGCAGTGAATTAAGCAATCAGCCCCAGCATTTT
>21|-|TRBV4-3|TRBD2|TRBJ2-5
CASSQDLNLGSGGSNQETQYF
TGCGCCAGCAGCCAAGATCTCAACTTGGGTAGCGGGGGGAGTAACCAAGAGACCCAGTACTTC
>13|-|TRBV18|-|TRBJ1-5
CASSPGLHQPQHF
TGTGCCAGCTCACCAGGGCTGCATCAGCCCCAGCATTTT
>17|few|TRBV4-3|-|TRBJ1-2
CASSQELTRSPIYGYTF
TGCGCCAGCAGCCAAGAGCTAACCCGTAGCCCGATCTATGGCTACACCTTC
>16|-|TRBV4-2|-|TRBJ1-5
CASSQVDGGYNQPQHF
TGTGCCAGCAGCCAAGTTGACGGGGGGTACAATCAGCCCCAGCATTTT
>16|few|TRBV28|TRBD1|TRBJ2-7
CASSLRQGRTTYEQYF
TGTGCCAGCAGTTTACGACAGGGGCGAACAACCTACGAGCAGTACTTC
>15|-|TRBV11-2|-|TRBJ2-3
CASSLDLASTDTQYF
TGTGCCAGCAGCTTAGATCTGGCCAGCACAGATACGCAGTATTTT
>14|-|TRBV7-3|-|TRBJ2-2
CASSRGGNTGELFF
TGTGCCAGCAGCCGAGGGGGTAACACCGGGGAGCTGTTTTTT
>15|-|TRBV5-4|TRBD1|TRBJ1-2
CASSLRTGPNYGYTF
TGTGCCAGCAGCCTTAGGACAGGACCAAACTATGGCTACACCTTC
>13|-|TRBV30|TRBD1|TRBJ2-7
CAWSSGQGYEQYF
TGTGCCTGGAGTTCGGGACAGGGTTACGAGCAGTACTTC
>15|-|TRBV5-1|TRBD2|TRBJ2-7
CARVVGLAGSYEQYF
TGCGCCAGGGTTGTTGGACTAGCGGGGTCCTACGAGCAGTACTTC
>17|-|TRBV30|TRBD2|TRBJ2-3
CAWSRLAGGQDGDTQYF
TGTGCCTGGAGCAGACTAGCGGGGGGGCAGGATGGGGATACGCAGTATTTT
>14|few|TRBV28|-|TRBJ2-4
CASSLHSLKNIQYF
TGTGCCAGCAGTTTGCACAGCCTCAAAAACATTCAGTACTTC
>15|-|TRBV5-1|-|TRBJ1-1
CASSPDPLGVTEAFF
TGCGCCAGCAGCCCGGACCCTCTAGGGGTTACTGAAGCTTTCTTT
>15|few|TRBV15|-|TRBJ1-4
CATSRVTGANEKLFF
TGTGCCACCAGCAGAGTGACAGGAGCTAATGAAAAACTGTTTTTT
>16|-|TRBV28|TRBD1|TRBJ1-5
CASSLSHWQGEQPQHF
TGTGCCAGCAGTTTAAGTCATTGGCAGGGGGAACAGCCCCAGCATTTT
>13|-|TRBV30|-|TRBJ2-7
CAWSVQATYEQYF
TGTGCCTGGAGTGTACAGGCCACCTACGAGCAGTACTTC
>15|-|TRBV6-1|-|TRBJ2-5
CASTRGSAHQETQYF
TGTGCCAGCACCAGGGGTAGCGCCCACCAAGAGACCCAGTACTTC
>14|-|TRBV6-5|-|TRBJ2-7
CASSYGPPRYEQYF
TGTGCCAGCAGTTACGGGCCGCCGCGCTACGAGCAGTACTTC
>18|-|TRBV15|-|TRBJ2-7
CATSRERGTPAEEDEQYF
TGTGCCACCAGCAGAGAGAGGGGGACACCAGCCGAAGAGGACGAGCAGTACTTC
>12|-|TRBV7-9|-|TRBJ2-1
CASSFGYNEQFF
TGTGCCAGCAGCTTCGGGTACAATGAGCAGTTCTTC
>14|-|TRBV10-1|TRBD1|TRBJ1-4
CAGQGARVSEKLFF
TGCGCCGGCCAGGGGGCACGGGTAAGTGAAAAACTGTTTTTT
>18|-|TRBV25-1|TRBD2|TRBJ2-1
CASSEGLAGPLGENEQFF
TGTGCCAGCAGTGAGGGACTAGCGGGGCCTCTAGGAGAAAATGAGCAGTTCTTC